This T cell receptor beta chain appears in the sequencing data of a study of beta chain features in type 1 diabetes. Across the whole study: When patients were set against healthy donors, age, gender and cell yields were similar. Study results and limitations: PCR might favor shorter templates, equally in patients and controls.

This clone was counted once. Its specificity is not known. Germline V gives CDR1 MNHEY, CDR2 SMNVEV (reference sequence). V lost 4 bases and J lost 5; bases outside the gene matches: 6. This CDR3 has 16 amino acids. Every bit of the isolated RNA underwent reverse transcription, so sequencing read expressed TCRB transcripts. Data came from immunoSEQ multiplex PCR; TCRdb stores just in-frame clones and leaves some out. The table shows 810,000 or so clones, with around a sixth occurring only once. Material: naive CD4+ T cells from blood. The chain uses TRBV27 and TRBJ2-1; 12 bases line up with TRBD2. The receptor comes from a woman younger than 35 in good health. CDR3 coding DNA: TGTGCCAGCAGTTCACTAGCGGGAGGTAGAAACAATGAGCAGTTCTTC. Its protein product is CASSSLAGGRNNEQFF.